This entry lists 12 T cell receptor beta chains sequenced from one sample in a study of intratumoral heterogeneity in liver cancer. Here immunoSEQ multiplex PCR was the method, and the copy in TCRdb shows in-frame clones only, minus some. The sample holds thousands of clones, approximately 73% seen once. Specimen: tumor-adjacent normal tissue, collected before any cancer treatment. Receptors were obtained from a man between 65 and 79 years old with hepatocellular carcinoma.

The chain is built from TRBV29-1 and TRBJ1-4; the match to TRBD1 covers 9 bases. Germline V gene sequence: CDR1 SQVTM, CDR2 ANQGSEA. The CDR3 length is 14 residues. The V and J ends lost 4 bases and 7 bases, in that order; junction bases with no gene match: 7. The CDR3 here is CSVGSTGGGEKLFF. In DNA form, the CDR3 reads TGCAGCGTTGGATCGACAGGGGGGGGTGAAAAACTGTTTTTT.

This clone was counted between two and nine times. The CDR3 loop reads CASSLVAEETQYF. CDR3 coding DNA: TGTGCCAGCAGCTTAGTAGCGGAAGAGACCCAGTACTTC. The J gene is TRBJ2-5, the V gene TRBV5-4; the D gene is possibly TRBD2 (6 bases). The CDR3 is made up of 13 amino acids. Germline values: CDR1 SGHNT, CDR2 YYREEE (reference sequence). Trimming left V 2 bases short and J 3 bases short, with 8 bases between.

DNA for the CDR3: TGTGCCAGCAGTTTATATCTCGGGGGAACTAACTATGGCTACACCTTC. It is translated as CASSLYLGGTNYGYTF. The chain uses TRBV7-9 and TRBJ1-2, with D perhaps matching TRBD1 (5 bases). Germline assignment: CDR1 SEHNR and CDR2 FQNEAQ (reference sequence). The ends were cut back, 6 bases at V and 0 bases at J, with 17 bases in the middle. This CDR3 contains 16 residues.

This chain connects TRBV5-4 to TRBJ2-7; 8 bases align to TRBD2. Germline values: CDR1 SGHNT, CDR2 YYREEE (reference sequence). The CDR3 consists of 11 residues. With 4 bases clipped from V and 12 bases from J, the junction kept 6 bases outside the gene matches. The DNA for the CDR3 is TGTGCCAGCAGCCCGGGACTAGGACTGTACTTC. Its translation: CASSPGLGLYF. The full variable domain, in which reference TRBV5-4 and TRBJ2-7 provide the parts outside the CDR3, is ETGVTQSPTHLIKTRGQQVTLRCSSQSGHNTVSWYQQALGQGPQFIFQYYREEENGRGNFPPRFSGLQFPNYSSELNVNALELDDSALYLCASSPGLGLYFGPGTRLTVT.

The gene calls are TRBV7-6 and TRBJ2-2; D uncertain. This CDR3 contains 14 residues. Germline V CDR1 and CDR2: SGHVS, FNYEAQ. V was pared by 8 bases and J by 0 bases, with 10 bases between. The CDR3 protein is CASGVGANTGELFF. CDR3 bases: TGTGCCAGCGGGGTGGGCGCGAACACCGGGGAGCTGTTTTTT.

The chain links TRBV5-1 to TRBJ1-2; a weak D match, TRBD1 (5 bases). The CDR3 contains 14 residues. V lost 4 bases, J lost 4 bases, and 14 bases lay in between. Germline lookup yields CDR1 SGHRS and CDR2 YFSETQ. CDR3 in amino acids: CASSPADSGYGYTF. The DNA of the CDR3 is TGCGCCAGCAGCCCCGCCGACAGCGGCTATGGCTACACCTTC.

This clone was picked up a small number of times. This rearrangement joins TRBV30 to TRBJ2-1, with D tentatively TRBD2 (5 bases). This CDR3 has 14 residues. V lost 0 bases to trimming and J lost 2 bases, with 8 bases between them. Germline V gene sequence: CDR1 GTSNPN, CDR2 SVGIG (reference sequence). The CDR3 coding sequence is TGTGCCTGGAGTGTAGGAGGCCCCTACAATGAGCAGTTCTTC. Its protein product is CAWSVGGPYNEQFF.

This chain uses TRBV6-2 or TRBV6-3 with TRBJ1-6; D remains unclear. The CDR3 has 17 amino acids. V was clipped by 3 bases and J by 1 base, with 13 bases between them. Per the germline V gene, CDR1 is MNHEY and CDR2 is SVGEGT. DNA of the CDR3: TGTGCCAGCAGTTATGGCCCTCGGATATCCTATAATTCACCCCTCCACTTT. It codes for CASSYGPRISYNSPLHF.

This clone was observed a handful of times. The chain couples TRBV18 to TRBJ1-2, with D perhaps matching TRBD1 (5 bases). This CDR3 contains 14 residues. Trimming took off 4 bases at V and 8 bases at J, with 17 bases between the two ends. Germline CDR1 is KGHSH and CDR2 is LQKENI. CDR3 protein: CASSHGTVQEGYTF. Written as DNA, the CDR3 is TGTGCCAGCTCACACGGGACGGTCCAGGAGGGCTACACCTTC. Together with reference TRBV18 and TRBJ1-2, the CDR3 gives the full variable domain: NAGVMQNPRHLVRRRGQEARLRCSPMKGHSHVYWYRQLPEEGLKFMVYLQKENIIDESGMPKERFSAEFPKEGPSILRIQQVVRGDSAAYFCASSHGTVQEGYTFGSGTRLTVV.

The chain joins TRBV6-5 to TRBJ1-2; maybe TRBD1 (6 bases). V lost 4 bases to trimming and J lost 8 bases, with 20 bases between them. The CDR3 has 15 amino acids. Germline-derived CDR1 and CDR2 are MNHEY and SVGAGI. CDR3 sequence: CASSSQGGSGEGYTF. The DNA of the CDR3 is TGTGCCAGCAGTTCACAGGGAGGGTCTGGGGAGGGCTACACCTTC.

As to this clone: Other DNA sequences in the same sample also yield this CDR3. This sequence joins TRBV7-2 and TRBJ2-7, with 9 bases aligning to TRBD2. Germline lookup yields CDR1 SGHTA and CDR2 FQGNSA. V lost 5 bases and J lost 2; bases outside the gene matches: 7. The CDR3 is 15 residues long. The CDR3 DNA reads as TGTGCCAGCAGCGTCGCTAGCGGGGACGCCTACGAGCAGTACTTC. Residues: CASSVASGDAYEQYF.

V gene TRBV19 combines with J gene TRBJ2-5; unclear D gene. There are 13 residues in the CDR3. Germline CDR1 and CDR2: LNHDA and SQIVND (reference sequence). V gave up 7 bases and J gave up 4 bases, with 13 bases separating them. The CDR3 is CASTSAPGETQYF. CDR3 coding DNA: TGTGCCAGTACCTCGGCCCCGGGAGAGACCCAGTACTTC.